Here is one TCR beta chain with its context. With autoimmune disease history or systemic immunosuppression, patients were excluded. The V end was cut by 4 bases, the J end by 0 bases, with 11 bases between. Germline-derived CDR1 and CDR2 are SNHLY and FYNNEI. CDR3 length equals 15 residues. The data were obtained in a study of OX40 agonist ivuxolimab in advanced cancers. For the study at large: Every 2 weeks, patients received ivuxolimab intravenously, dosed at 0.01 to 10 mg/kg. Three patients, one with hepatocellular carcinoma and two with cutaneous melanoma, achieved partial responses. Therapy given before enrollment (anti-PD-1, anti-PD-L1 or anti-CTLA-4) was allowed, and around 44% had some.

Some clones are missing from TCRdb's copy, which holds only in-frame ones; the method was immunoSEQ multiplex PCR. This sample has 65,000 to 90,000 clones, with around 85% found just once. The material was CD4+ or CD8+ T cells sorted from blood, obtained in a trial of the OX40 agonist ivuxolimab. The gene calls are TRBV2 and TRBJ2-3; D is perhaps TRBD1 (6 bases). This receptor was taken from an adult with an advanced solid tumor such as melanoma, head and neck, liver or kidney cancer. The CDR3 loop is CASSGTASSTDTQYF. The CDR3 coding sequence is TGTGCCAGCAGTGGGACAGCTTCTAGCACAGATACGCAGTATTTT.